The rows below give T cell receptor beta chains drawn from one sample of a study of cytotoxic CD8 clonotypes in ibrutinib-treated CLL. TCRdb's copy holds only in-frame clones and misses some; the assay was immunoSEQ multiplex PCR. The profile covers under 300,000 clones, with 60% to 80% appearing a single time and about 5.7% taken by the ten largest. The source material was PBMCs, sampled at disease progression, from a patient treated with ibrutinib. These receptors were obtained from a human donor with chronic lymphocytic leukemia. Each CDR3 is given with its conserved first and last residue. Each record gives: CDR3 protein, CDR3 DNA, clone size, J gene, D gene, V gene. A D gene is named only where the DNA matches it firmly. Expanded clones are given a class, and other clones once, few, many or no size at all.

CASSADRTDAFF	TGTGCCAGCAGCGCCGACAGGACCGACGCTTTCTTT	.	TRBJ1-1	.	TRBV7-3
CASSQEQGQALAKNIQYF	TGTGCCAGCAGCCAAGAACAAGGGCAAGCTCTAGCCAAAAACATTCAGTACTTC	.	TRBJ2-4	.	TRBV14
CSVEWAGGFSPGNTIYF	TGCAGCGTTGAATGGGCAGGGGGCTTCTCTCCGGGAAACACCATATATTTT	.	TRBJ1-3	TRBD1	TRBV29-1
CASTLPPNEQFF	TGTGCCAGCACTCTCCCCCCCAATGAGCAGTTCTTC	.	TRBJ2-1	.	TRBV6-5
CASSPGQTNYGYTF	TGCGCCAGCAGCCCGGGACAGACTAACTATGGCTACACCTTC	few	TRBJ1-2	TRBD1	TRBV5-1
CASSSNFRGVLYEQYF	TGTGCCAGCAGTTCCAACTTCAGGGGAGTCCTCTACGAGCAGTACTTC	.	TRBJ2-7	.	TRBV27
CASRSTGELFF	TGTGCCAGCAGGTCTACCGGGGAGCTGTTTTTT	.	TRBJ2-2	.	TRBV7-9
CASGAGSGGYTF	TGTGCTAGTGGCGCTGGGTCTGGGGGCTACACCTTC	.	TRBJ1-2	.	TRBV12-5
CSVALAGVAGELFF	TGCAGCGTTGCCCTAGCGGGGGTCGCCGGGGAGCTGTTTTTT	.	TRBJ2-2	TRBD2	TRBV29-1
CASSHGGGAGDYGYTF	TGTGCCAGTAGCCACGGCGGAGGGGCCGGGGACTATGGCTACACCTTC	few	TRBJ1-2	.	TRBV19
CASAPKGNGKLFF	TGTGCCAGCGCTCCAAAGGGGAATGGAAAACTGTTTTTT	few	TRBJ1-4	.	TRBV18
CACRGVGYEQYF	TGTGCCTGCAGGGGTGTTGGCTACGAGCAGTACTTC	.	TRBJ2-7	.	TRBV7-8
CASSLMPNSNSPLHF	TGTGCCAGCAGTTTAATGCCTAATTCTAATTCACCCCTCCACTTT	.	TRBJ1-6	.	TRBV27
CAASIGGGNYGYTF	TGTGCCGCCTCGATCGGGGGAGGCAACTATGGCTACACCTTC	.	TRBJ1-2	.	TRBV6-5
CASSDRVNQPQHF	TGTGCCAGCAGCGACAGGGTCAATCAGCCCCAGCATTTT	.	TRBJ1-5	TRBD1	TRBV7-9
CASSVGNRPNTEAFF	TGTGCCAGCAGCGTAGGGAACAGACCGAACACTGAAGCTTTCTTT	.	TRBJ1-1	.	TRBV9
CASSGAGGDNEQFF	TGTGCCAGCAGCGGAGCGGGCGGAGACAATGAGCAGTTCTTC	once	TRBJ2-1	.	TRBV9
CASSYSRTSLSYEQYF	TGTGCCAGCAGTTACTCGAGGACTAGTCTGTCCTACGAGCAGTACTTC	.	TRBJ2-7	TRBD2	TRBV6-5
CASSERDTRQYF	TGTGCCAGCAGTGAAAGGGACACGAGACAGTACTTC	.	TRBJ2-4	.	TRBV6-1
CASSLEGRGTQSNQPQHF	TGTGCCAGCAGCTTAGAAGGCAGGGGAACTCAGAGCAATCAGCCCCAGCATTTT	.	TRBJ1-5	.	TRBV7-9
CASSTTGALYNSPLHF	TGTGCCAGCTCAACGACAGGGGCCCTCTATAATTCACCCCTCCACTTT	.	TRBJ1-6	TRBD1	TRBV18
CASSSQRSLYEQYF	TGTGCCAGCAGCTCGCAAAGGTCCCTCTACGAGCAGTACTTC	.	TRBJ2-7	.	TRBV13
CASSFRDNMNTEAFF	TGTGCCAGCAGCTTCAGGGACAACATGAACACTGAAGCTTTCTTT	.	TRBJ1-1	.	TRBV5-6
CASSPIGQNTGELFF	TGCGCCAGCAGCCCTATAGGTCAGAACACCGGGGAGCTGTTTTTT	.	TRBJ2-2	.	TRBV4-1